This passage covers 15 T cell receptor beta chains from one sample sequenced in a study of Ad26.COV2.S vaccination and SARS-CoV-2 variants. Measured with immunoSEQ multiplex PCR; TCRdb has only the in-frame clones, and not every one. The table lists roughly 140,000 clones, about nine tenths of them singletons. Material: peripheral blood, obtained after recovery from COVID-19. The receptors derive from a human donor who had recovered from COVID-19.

DNA of the CDR3: TGTGCCAGCACTCTCGAGGGGTCGGAATTTAGCACAGATACGCAGTATTTT. Translating gives CASTLEGSEFSTDTQYF. J is TRBJ2-3 and V is TRBV7-9; D might be TRBD1 or TRBD2, each matching 5 bases. The CDR3 has 17 residues. Deletions cut 7 bases from V and 0 bases from J, with 20 bases between. From germline, CDR1 is SEHNR and CDR2 FQNEAQ (reference sequence).

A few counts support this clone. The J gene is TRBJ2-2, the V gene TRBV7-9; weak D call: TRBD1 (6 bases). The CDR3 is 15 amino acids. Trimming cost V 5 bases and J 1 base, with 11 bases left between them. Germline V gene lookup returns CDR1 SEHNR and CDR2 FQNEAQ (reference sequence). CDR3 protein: CASSPLTGNTGELFF. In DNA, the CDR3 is TGTGCCAGCAGCCCTCTGACAGGGAACACCGGGGAGCTGTTTTTT. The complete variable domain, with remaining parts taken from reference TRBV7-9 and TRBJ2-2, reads DTGVSQNPRHKITKRGQNVTFRCDPISEHNRLYWYRQTLGQGPEFLTYFQNEAQLEKSRLLSDRFSAERPKGSFSTLEIQRTEQGDSAMYLCASSPLTGNTGELFFGEGSRLTVL.

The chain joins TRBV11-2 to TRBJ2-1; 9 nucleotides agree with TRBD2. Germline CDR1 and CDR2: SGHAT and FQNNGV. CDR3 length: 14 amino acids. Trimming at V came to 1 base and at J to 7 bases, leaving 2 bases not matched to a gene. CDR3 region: CASSLGGGANEQFF. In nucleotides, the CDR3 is TGTGCCAGCAGCTTAGGCGGGGGGGCTAATGAGCAGTTCTTC.

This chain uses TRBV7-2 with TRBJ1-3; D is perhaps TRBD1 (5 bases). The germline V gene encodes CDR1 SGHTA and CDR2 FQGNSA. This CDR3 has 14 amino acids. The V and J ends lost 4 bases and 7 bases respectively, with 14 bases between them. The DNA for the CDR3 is TGTGCCAGCAGCTCAGGGACTCTAAGCAACACCATATATTTT. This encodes CASSSGTLSNTIYF. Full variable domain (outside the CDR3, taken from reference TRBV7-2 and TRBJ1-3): GAGVSQSPSNKVTEKGKDVELRCDPISGHTALYWYRQSLGQGLEFLIYFQGNSAPDKSGLPSDRFSAERTGGSVSTLTIQRTQQEDSAVYLCASSSGTLSNTIYFGEGSWLTVV.

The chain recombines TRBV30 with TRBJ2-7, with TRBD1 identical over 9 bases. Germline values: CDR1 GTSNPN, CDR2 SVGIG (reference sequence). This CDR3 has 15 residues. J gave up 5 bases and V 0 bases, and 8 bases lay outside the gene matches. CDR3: CAWSVRGQGTHEQYF. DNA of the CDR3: TGTGCCTGGAGTGTACGGGGACAGGGAACCCACGAGCAGTACTTC.

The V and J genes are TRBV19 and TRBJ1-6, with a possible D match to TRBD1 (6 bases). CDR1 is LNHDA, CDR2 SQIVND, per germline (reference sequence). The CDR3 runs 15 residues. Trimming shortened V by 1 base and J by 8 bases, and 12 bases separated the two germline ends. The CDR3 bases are TGTGCCAGTAGTATAGCTGGCCAGGGGTATTCACCCCTCCACTTT. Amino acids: CASSIAGQGYSPLHF.

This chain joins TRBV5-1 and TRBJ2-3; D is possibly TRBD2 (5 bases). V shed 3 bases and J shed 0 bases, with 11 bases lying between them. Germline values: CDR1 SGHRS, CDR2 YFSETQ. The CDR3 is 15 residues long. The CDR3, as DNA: TGCGCCAGCAGCTCACCGAGCGGAAGCACAGATACGCAGTATTTT. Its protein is CASSSPSGSTDTQYF.

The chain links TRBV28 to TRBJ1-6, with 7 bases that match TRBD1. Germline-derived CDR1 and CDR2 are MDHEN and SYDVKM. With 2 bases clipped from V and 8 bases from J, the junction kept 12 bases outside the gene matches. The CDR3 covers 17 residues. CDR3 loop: CASSLRLPGQRHSPLHF. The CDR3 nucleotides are TGTGCCAGCAGTTTACGTCTTCCGGGACAGAGACATTCACCCCTCCACTTT.

CDR3: CASSGTGGDQPQHF. The CDR3 region has the DNA TGTGCCAGCAGCGGGACAGGGGGCGATCAGCCCCAGCATTTT. The chain links TRBV9 to TRBJ1-5; 11 bases match TRBD1. In germline, CDR1 is SGDLS, CDR2 YYNGEE. The CDR3 is 14 amino acids. J lost 5 bases, V lost 3 bases, and 1 base had no gene match.

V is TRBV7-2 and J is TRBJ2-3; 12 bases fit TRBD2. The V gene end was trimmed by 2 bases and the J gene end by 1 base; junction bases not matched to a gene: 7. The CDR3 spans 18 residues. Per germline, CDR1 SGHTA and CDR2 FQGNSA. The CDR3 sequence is CASSLFGTSGSGTDTQYF. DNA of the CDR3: TGTGCCAGCAGCTTATTCGGGACTAGCGGGTCTGGCACAGATACGCAGTATTTT.

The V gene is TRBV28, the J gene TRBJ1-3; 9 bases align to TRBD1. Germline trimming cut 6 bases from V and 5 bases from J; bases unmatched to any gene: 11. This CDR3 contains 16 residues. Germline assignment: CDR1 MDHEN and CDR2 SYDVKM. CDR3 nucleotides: TGTGCCAGCAGACCTTCCGGGACAGGGACCCGAAACACCATATATTTT. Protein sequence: CASRPSGTGTRNTIYF.

CDR3 DNA: TGTGCCAGTAGTATGGGTTCTGCGTCCGAGCAGTTCTTC. Its translation is CASSMGSASEQFF. The chain has TRBV19 and TRBJ2-1; D is ambiguous. The V and J ends lost 3 bases and 10 bases respectively, with 13 bases between them. Germline loops: CDR1 LNHDA, CDR2 SQIVND (reference sequence). The CDR3 loop spans 13 amino acids.

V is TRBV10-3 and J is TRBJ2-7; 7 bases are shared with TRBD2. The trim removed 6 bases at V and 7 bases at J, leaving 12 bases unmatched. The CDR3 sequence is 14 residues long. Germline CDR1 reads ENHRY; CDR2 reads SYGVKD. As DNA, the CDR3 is TGTGCCATCAGCCTGATCGGTGCGGGGGAGGAGCAGTACTTC. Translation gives CAISLIGAGEEQYF.

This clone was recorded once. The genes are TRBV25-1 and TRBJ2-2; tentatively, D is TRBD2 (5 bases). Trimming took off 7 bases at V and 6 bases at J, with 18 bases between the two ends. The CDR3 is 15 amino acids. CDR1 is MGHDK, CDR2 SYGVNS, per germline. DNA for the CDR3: TGTGCCAGCACCCGCTTCGGGGAAATCTCCGGGGAGCTGTTTTTT. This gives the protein CASTRFGEISGELFF. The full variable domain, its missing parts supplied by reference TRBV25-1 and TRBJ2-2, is EADIYQTPRYLVIGTGKKITLECSQTMGHDKMYWYQQDPGMELHLIHYSYGVNSTEKGDLSSESTVSRIRTEHFPLTLESARPSHTSQYLCASTRFGEISGELFFGEGSRLTVL.

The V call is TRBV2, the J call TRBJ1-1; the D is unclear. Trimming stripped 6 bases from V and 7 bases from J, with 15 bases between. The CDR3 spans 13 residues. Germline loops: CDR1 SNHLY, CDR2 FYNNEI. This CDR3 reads CASSSARAVEAFF. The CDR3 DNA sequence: TGTGCCAGCAGCTCGGCGCGCGCGGTTGAAGCTTTCTTT.